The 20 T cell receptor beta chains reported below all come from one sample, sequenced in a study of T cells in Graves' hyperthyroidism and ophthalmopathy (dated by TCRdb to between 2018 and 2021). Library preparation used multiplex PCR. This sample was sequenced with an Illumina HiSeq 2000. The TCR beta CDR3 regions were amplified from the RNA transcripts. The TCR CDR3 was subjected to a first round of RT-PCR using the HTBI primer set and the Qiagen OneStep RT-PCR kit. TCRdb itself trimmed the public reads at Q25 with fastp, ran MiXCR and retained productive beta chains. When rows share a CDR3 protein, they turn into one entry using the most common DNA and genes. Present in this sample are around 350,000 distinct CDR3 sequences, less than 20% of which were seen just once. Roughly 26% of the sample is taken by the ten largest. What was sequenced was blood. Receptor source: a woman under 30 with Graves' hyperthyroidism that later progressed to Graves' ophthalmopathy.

CDR3 sequence reads: CASKSGGSSPTEQFF. The CDR3 DNA follows: TGTGCCAGCAAAAGCGGGGGATCCAGCCCGACTGAGCAGTTCTTC. The rearrangement links TRBV28 to TRBJ2-1; TRBD2 aligns across 8 bases. V was pared by 7 bases and J by 9 bases, with 14 bases of the junction left unmatched. The CDR3 loop spans 15 amino acids. Germline lookup yields CDR1 MDHEN and CDR2 SYDVKM.

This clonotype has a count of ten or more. CDR3 sequence reads: CASSLPGLGITDTQYF. DNA for the CDR3: TGTGCCAGCAGTTTACCTGGGTTAGGGATCACAGATACGCAGTATTTT. The chain has TRBV28 and TRBJ2-3, with no clear D. Germline CDR1 is MDHEN and CDR2 is SYDVKM. V was trimmed by 2 bases and J by 2 bases, leaving 14 bases between them. The CDR3 extends over 16 amino acids.

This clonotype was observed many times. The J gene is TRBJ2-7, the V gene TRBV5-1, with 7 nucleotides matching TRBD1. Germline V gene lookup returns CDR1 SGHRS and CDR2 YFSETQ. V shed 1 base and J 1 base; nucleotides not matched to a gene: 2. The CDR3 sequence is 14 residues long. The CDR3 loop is CASSLPTGSYEQYF. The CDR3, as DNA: TGCGCCAGCAGCTTGCCGACAGGGTCCTACGAGCAGTACTTC.

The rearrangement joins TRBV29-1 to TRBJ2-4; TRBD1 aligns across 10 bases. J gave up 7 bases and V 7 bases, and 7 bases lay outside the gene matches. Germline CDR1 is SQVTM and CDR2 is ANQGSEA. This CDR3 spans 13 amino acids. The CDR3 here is CSARGQGRNIQYF. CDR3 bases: TGCAGCGCCCGGGGACAGGGGAGGAACATTCAGTACTTC.

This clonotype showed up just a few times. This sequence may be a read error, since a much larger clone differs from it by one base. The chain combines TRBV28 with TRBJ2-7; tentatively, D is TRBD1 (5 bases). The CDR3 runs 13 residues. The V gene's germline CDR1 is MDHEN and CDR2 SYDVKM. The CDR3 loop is CASSQGRPYGQYF. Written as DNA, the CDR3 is TGTGCCAGCAGCCAGGGTAGGCCCTACGGGCAGTACTTC.

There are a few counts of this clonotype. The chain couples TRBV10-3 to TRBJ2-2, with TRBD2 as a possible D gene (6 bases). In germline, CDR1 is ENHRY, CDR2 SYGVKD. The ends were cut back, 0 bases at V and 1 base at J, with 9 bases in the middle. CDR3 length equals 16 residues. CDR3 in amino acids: CAISESPSVNTGELFF. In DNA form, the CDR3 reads TGTGCCATCAGTGAGTCTCCTAGCGTGAACACCGGGGAGCTGTTTTTT.

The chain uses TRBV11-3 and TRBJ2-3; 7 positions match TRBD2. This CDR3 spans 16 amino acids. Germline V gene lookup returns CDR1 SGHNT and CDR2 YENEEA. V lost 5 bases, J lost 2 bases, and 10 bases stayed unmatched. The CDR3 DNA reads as TGTGCCAGCAGCCCCCGATCGGCGGGGGTCACAGATACGCAGTATTTT. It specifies CASSPRSAGVTDTQYF.

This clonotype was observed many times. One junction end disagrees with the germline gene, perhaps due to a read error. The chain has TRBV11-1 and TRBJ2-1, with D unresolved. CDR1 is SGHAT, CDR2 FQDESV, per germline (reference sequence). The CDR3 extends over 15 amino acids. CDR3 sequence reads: CVSSLDPAGYNEQFF. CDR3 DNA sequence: TGTGTCAGCAGTCTGGACCCTGCTGGGTACAATGAGCAGTTCTTC.

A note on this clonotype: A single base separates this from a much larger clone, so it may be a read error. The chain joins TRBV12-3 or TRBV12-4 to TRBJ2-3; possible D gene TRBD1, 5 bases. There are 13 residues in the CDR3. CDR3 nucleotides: TGTGCCAGCACCATGAAAAGCACAGGTACGCAGTATTTT. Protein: CASTMKSTGTQYF.

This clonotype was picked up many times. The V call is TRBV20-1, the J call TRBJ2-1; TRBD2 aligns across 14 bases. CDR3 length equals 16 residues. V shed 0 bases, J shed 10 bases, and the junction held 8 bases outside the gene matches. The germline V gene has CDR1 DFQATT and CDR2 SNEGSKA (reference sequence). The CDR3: CSARDQRLAGGREQFF. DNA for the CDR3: TGCAGTGCTAGAGATCAGAGACTAGCGGGAGGGAGAGAGCAGTTCTTC.

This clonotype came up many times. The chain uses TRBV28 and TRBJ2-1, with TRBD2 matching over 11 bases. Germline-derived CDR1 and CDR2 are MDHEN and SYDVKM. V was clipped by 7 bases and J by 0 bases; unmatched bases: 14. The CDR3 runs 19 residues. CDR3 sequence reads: CASTTPSSGRPSSYNEQFF. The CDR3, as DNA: TGTGCCAGCACCACACCCTCTAGCGGGAGGCCGTCCTCCTACAATGAGCAGTTCTTC.

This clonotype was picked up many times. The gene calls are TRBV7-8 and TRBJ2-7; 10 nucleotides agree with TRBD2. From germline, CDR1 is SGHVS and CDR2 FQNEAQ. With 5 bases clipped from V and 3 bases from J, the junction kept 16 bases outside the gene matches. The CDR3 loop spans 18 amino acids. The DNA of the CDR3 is TGTGCCAGCAGCCCCGGGACTAGCGTTCCGGGGCAGGACTACGAGCAGTACTTC. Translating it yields CASSPGTSVPGQDYEQYF.

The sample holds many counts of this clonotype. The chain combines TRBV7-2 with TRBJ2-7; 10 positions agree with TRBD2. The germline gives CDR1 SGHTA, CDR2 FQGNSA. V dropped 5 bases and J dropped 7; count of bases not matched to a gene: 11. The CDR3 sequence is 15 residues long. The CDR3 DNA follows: TGTGCCAGCAGCCCCGAGCTAGCGGGAGTCAGAGAGCAGTACTTC. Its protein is CASSPELAGVREQYF. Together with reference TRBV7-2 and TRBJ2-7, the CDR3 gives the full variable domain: GAGVSQSPSNKVTEKGKDVELRCDPISGHTALYWYRQSLGQGLEFLIYFQGNSAPDKSGLPSDRFSAERTGGSVSTLTIQRTQQEDSAVYLCASSPELAGVREQYFGPGTRLTVT.

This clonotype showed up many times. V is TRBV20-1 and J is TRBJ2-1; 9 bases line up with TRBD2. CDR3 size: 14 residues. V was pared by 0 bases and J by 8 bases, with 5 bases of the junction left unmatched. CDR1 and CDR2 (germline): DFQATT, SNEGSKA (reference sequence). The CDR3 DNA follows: TGCAGTGCTAGAGATCAGGGACTAGCAGATGAGCAGTTCTTC. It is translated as CSARDQGLADEQFF.

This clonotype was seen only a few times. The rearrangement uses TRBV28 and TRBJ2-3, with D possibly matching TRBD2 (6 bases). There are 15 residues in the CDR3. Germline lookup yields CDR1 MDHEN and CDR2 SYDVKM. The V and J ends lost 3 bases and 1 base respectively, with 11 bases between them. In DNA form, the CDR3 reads TGTGCCAGCAGTTTCGGCGGGATGGGCACAGATACGCAGTATTTT. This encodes CASSFGGMGTDTQYF.

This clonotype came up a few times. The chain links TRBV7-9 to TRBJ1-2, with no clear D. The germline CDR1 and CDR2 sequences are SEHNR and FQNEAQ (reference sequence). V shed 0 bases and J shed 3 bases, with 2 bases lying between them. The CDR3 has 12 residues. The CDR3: CASSLADYGYTF. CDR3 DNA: TGTGCCAGCAGCTTAGCTGACTATGGCTACACCTTC.

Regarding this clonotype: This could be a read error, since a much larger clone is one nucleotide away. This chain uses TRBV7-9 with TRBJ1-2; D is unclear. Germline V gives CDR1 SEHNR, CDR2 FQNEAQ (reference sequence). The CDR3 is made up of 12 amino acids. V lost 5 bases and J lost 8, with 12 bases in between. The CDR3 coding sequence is TGTGCCAGCAGCCCCCCAGATAAGGGCTACACCTTC. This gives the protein CASSPPDKGYTF.

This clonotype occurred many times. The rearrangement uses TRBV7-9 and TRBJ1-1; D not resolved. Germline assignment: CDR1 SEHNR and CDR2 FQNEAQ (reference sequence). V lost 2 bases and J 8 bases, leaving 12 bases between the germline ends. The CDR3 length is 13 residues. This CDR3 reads CASSLNSGFEAFF. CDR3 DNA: TGTGCCAGCAGCTTAAATTCCGGGTTCGAAGCTTTCTTT. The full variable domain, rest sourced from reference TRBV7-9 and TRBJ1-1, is DTGVSQNPRHKITKRGQNVTFRCDPISEHNRLYWYRQTLGQGPEFLTYFQNEAQLEKSRLLSDRFSAERPKGSFSTLEIQRTEQGDSAMYLCASSLNSGFEAFFGQGTRLTVV.

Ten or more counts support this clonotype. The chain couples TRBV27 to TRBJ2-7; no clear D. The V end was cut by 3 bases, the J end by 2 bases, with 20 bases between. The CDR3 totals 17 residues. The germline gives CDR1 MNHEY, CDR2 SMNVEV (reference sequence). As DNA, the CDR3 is TGTGCCAGCAGTTTCGGTTTTGGTGGTAGCAAACCCTACGAGCAGTACTTC. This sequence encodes CASSFGFGGSKPYEQYF.

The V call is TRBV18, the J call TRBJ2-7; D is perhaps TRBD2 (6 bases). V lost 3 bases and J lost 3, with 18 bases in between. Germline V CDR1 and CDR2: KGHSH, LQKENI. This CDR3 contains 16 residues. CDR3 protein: CASSPSSGRDLYEQYF. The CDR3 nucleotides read TGTGCCAGCTCACCGTCCTCGGGGCGGGATCTCTACGAGCAGTACTTC.